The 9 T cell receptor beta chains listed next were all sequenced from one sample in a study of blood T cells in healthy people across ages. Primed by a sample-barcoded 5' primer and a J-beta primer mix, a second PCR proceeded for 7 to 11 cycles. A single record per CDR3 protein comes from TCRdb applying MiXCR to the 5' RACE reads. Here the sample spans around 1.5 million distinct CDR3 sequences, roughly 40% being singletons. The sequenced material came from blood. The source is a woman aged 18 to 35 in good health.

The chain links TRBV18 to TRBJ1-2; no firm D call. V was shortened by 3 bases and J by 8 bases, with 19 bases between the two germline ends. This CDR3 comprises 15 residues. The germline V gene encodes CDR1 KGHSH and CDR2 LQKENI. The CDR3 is CASSPGGTLIGGYTF. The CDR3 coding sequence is TGTGCCAGCTCACCGGGAGGCACTCTCATAGGAGGCTACACCTTC.

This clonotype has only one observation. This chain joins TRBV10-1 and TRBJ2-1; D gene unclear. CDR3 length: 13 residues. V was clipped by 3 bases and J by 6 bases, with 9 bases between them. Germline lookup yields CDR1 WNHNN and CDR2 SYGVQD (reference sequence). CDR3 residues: CASSDPILNEQFF. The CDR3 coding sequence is TGCGCCAGCAGTGATCCTATACTCAATGAGCAGTTCTTC.

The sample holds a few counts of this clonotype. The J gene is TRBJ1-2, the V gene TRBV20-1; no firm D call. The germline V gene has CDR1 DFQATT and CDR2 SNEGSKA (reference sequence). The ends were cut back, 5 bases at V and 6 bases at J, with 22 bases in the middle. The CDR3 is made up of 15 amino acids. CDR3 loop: CSAPLAHSGDNGYTF. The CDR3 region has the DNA TGCAGTGCTCCTTTGGCACATTCTGGGGATAATGGCTACACCTTC.

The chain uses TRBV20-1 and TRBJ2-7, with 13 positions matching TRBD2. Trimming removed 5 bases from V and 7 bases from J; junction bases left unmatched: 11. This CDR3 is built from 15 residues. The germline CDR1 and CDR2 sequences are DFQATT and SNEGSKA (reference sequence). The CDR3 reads CSALRGTSGTREQYF. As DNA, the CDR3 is TGCAGTGCTCTTCGAGGGACTAGCGGGACTCGAGAGCAGTACTTC.

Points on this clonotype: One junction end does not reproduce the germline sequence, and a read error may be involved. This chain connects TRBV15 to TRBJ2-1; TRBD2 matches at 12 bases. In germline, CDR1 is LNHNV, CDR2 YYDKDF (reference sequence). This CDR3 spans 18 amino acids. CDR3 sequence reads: CATSRDQTSGSSHNEQFF. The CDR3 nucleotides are TGTGCCACCAGCAGAGATCAGACTAGCGGGAGCTCCCACAATGAGCAGTTCTTC.

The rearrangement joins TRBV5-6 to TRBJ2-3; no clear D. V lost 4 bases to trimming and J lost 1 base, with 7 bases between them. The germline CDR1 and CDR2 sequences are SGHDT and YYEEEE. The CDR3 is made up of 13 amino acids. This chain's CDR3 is CASSMTGTDTQYF. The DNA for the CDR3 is TGTGCCAGCAGCATGACTGGCACAGATACGCAGTATTTT.

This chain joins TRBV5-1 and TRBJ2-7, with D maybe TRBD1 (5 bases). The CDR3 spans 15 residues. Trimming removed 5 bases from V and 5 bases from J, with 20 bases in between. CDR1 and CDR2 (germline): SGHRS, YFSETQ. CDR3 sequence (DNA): TGCGCCAGCAGTCAGGTTGGGCAGGGCGTCAACGAGCAGTACTTC. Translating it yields CASSQVGQGVNEQYF.

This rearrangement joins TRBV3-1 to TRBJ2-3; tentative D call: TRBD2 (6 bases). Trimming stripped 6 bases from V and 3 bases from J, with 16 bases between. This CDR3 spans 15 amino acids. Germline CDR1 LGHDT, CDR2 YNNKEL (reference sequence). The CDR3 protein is CASRETRSGTDTQYF. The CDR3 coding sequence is TGTGCCAGCAGGGAAACCAGGAGCGGGACAGATACGCAGTATTTT.

The CDR3 sequence: CSARDELAEETQYF. The CDR3 nucleotides read TGCAGTGCTAGAGATGAGCTAGCTGAAGAGACCCAGTACTTC. The chain has TRBV20-1 and TRBJ2-7; the D gene is possibly TRBD2 (5 bases). The tail of the sequence fits TRBJ2-5 better, so the J call may be wrong. Germline V gene sequence: CDR1 DFQATT, CDR2 SNEGSKA (reference sequence). The CDR3 consists of 14 residues.